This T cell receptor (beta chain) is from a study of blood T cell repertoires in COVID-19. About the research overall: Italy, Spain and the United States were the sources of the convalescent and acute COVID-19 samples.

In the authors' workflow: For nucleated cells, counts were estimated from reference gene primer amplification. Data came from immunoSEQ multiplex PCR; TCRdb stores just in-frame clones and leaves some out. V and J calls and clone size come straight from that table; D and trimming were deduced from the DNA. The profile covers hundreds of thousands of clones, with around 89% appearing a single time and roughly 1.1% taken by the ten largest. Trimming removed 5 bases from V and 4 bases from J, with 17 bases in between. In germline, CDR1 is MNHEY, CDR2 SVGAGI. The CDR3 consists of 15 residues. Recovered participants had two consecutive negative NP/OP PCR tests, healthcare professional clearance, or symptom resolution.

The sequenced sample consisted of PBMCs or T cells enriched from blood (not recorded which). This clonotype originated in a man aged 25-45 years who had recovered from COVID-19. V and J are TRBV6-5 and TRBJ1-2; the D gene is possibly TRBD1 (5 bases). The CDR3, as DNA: TGTGCCAGCAGTCCCCCAGGGAAGGGATTCTATGGCTACACCTTC. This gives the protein CASSPPGKGFYGYTF.